These T cell receptor beta chains were read from a single sample in a study of blood T cell repertoires in COVID-19. Libraries were prepared by immunoSEQ multiplex PCR; TCRdb keeps only in-frame clonotypes and omits some of them. This table has around 420,000 clones, 88% appearing once. Specimen: PBMCs or T cells enriched from blood (not recorded which). The origin of the receptors is a woman aged 40-49 years with acute COVID-19. The CDR3 runs from the conserved cysteine through the conserved F or W. The order of the fields is J gene, V gene, clone size, D gene, CDR3 protein, CDR3 DNA. The D gene is left open where the match is weak. The size of a clone is reported for some rows only, either as once, few or many, or as a class for expanded clones.

TRBJ1-3	TRBV19	-	-	CASSSPTGKYGNTIYF	TGTGCCAGTAGTTCGCCAACAGGGAAATACGGAAACACCATATATTTT
TRBJ2-3	TRBV27	-	-	CASTDRPDTQYF	TGTGCCAGCACTGACAGACCAGATACGCAGTATTTT
TRBJ1-1	TRBV18	once	-	CASSSRYTEAFF	TGTGCCAGCTCCAGCAGGTACACTGAAGCTTTCTTT
TRBJ2-3	TRBV5-6	-	-	CASSFFGRLGTDTQYF	TGTGCCAGCAGCTTTTTTGGGAGACTAGGCACAGATACGCAGTATTTT
TRBJ1-1	TRBV18	-	-	CASSGSGDTEAFF	TGTGCCAGCTCCGGATCAGGGGACACTGAAGCTTTCTTT
TRBJ1-1	TRBV7-9	-	TRBD1	CASSLVQGAWTEAFF	TGTGCCAGCAGCTTAGTGCAGGGGGCCTGGACTGAAGCTTTCTTT
TRBJ1-5	TRBV7-6	-	-	CASSLVPQTSISNQPQHF	TGTGCCAGCAGCTTAGTACCCCAGACATCCATCAGCAATCAGCCCCAGCATTTT
TRBJ1-5	TRBV19	-	-	CASSPTGQFLGNQPQHF	TGTGCCAGTTCCCCCACCGGACAGTTTCTGGGCAATCAGCCCCAGCATTTT
TRBJ1-2	TRBV18	-	-	CASSPRQSDSVLYGYTF	TGTGCCAGCTCACCAAGGCAGTCAGACTCGGTCTTGTATGGCTACACCTTC
TRBJ2-5	TRBV6-1	-	-	CASSEGPPYPGEETQYF	TGTGCCAGCAGTGAAGGGCCGCCTTATCCAGGCGAAGAGACCCAGTACTTC
TRBJ2-7	TRBV5-1	once	-	CASSLETSTYEQYF	TGCGCCAGCAGCTTGGAGACTTCGACCTACGAGCAGTACTTC
TRBJ1-1	TRBV11-2	-	-	CASSLGLYLNTEAFF	TGTGCCAGCAGCTTAGGACTTTATTTGAACACTGAAGCTTTCTTT
TRBJ1-3	TRBV5-1	once	-	CASSPTQGKVSGNTIYF	TGCGCCAGCAGCCCAACCCAGGGGAAGGTCTCTGGAAACACCATATATTTT